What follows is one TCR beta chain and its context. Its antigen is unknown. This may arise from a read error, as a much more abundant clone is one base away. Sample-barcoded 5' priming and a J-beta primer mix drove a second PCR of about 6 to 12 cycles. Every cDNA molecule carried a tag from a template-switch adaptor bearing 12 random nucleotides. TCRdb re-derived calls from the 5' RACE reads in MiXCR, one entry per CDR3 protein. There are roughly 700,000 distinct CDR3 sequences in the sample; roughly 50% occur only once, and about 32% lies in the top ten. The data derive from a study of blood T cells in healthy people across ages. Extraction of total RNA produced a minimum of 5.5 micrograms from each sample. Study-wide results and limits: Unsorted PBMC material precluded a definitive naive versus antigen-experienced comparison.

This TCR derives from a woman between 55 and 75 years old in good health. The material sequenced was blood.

CDR3: CASSVGGLKTQYF. The CDR3, as DNA: TGCGCCAGCAGCGTAGGGGGCTTAAAGACCCAGTACTTC. The rearrangement joins TRBV5-1 to TRBJ2-5; 7 nucleotides line up with TRBD1. Trimming took 4 bases from V and 6 from J; bases not matched to a gene: 6. Germline CDR1 is SGHRS and CDR2 is YFSETQ. The CDR3 loop spans 13 amino acids.